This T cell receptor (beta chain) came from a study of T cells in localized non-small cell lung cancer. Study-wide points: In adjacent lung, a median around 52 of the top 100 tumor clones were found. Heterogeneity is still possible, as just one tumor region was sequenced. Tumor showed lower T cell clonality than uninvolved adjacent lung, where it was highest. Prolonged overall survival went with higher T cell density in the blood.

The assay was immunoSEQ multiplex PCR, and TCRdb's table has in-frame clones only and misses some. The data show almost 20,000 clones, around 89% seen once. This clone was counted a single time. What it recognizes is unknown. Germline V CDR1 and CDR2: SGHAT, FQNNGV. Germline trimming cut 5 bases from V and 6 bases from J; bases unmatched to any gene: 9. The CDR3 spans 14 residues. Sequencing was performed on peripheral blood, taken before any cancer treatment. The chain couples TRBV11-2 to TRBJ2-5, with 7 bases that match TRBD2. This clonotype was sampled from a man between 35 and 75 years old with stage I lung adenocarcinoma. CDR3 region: CASSLVREAKTQYF. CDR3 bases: TGTGCCAGCAGCCTTGTCCGGGAGGCAAAGACCCAGTACTTC. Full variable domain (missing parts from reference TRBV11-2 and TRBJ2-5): EAGVAQSPRYKIIEKRQSVAFWCNPISGHATLYWYQQILGQGPKLLIQFQNNGVVDDSQLPKDRFSAERLKGVDSTLKIQPAKLEDSAVYLCASSLVREAKTQYFGPGTRLLVL.